This TCR beta chain was retrieved from a study of T cell repertoires in cytomegalovirus infection. Study at large: TCR beta signatures that were public indicated CMV infection and matching HLA type. Overall study results and limits: Summed frequency of public TCR beta families distinguished CMV carriers with the relevant HLA. Across the ex vivo response, the dominant clonotypes were HLA-C-restricted CMV-specific TCR beta clonotypes.

TCRdb redid the calling of the reads with MiXCR, one entry per CDR3 protein. The sample shows 450,000 to 550,000 distinct CDR3 sequences, approximately 17% of them seen only once. This clonotype was detected many times. Its antigen is as yet unknown. The V gene's germline CDR1 is SGHTA and CDR2 FQGNSA. Trimming took off 1 base at V and 0 bases at J, with 3 bases between the two ends. This CDR3 spans 13 amino acids. The specimen sequenced was CD8+ T cells from PBMCs. The chain joins TRBV7-2 to TRBJ1-2; D not certain. The clonotype comes from a human donor in good health (CMV status not recorded). Some clones in this sample may be carry-over from other donors' samples. For the CDR3, the DNA is TGTGCCAGCAGCTTAGGACCTAACTATGGCTACACCTTC. It encodes CASSLGPNYGYTF.